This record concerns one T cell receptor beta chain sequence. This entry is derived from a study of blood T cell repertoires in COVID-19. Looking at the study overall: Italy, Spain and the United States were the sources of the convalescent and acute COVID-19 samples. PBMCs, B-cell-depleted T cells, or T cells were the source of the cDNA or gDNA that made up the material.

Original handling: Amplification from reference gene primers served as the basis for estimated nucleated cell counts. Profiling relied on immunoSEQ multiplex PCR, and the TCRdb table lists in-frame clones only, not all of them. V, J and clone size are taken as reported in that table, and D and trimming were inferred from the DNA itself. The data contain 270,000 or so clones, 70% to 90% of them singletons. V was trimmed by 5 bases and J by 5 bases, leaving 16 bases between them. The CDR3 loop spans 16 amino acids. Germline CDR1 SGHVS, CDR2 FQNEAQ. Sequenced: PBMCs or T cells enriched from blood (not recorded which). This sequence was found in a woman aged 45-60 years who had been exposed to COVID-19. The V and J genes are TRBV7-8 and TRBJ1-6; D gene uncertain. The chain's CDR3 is CASSTRGRNNNSPLHF. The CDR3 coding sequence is TGTGCCAGCAGCACCCGGGGTAGGAATAATAATTCACCCCTCCACTTT.